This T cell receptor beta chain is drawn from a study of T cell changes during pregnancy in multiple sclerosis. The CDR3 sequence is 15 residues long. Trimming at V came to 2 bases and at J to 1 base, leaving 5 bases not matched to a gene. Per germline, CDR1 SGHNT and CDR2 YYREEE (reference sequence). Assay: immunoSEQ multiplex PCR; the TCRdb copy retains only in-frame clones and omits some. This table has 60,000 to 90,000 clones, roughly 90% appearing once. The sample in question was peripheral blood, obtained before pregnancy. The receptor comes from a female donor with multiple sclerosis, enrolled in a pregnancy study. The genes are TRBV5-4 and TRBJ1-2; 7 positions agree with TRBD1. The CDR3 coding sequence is TGTGCCAGCAGCTTAGGACAGGCCCGTAACTATGGCTACACCTTC. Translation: CASSLGQARNYGYTF.